The 14 T cell receptor beta chains below come from one sample, sequenced in a study of early stage breast cancer tumors. Only in-frame clones appear in the TCRdb table, and some are missing; sequencing was by immunoSEQ multiplex PCR. The table shows nearly 70,000 clones, with 75% to 90% occurring only once. The sequenced material came from blood. These receptors were collected from a person in their 40s with breast cancer.

The chain employs TRBV10-3 and TRBJ2-1; 9 bases map to TRBD1. This CDR3 region has 15 residues. CDR1 ENHRY and CDR2 SYGVKD come from the germline V gene. V dropped 4 bases and J dropped 2; count of bases not matched to a gene: 3. The CDR3 DNA follows: TGTGCCATCAGTGGGGGACAGGGACCCTACAATGAGCAGTTCTTC. Its protein is CAISGGQGPYNEQFF.

This rearrangement joins TRBV7-9 to TRBJ2-3; 7 bases map to TRBD1. Germline CDR1 reads SEHNR; CDR2 reads FQNEAQ (reference sequence). The CDR3 is made up of 13 amino acids. V lost 8 bases, J lost 2 bases, and 4 bases stayed unmatched. The CDR3 region is CASRDSNTDTQYF. The CDR3, as DNA: TGTGCCAGCCGGGACAGTAACACAGATACGCAGTATTTT. Full variable domain (rest looked up from reference TRBV7-9 and TRBJ2-3): DTGVSQNPRHKITKRGQNVTFRCDPISEHNRLYWYRQTLGQGPEFLTYFQNEAQLEKSRLLSDRFSAERPKGSFSTLEIQRTEQGDSAMYLCASRDSNTDTQYFGPGTRLTVL.

CDR3 DNA sequence: TGTGCCAGCAGTCAGGGTTGGACTAATGAAAAACTGTTTTTT. Its protein is CASSQGWTNEKLFF. The chain combines TRBV6-5 with TRBJ1-4; TRBD1 might be the D (5 bases). The V gene lost 5 bases and the J gene lost 2 bases, with 9 bases spanning the gap. Germline CDR1 is MNHEY and CDR2 is SVGAGI. CDR3 length: 14 residues.

CDR3 amino acids: CASSLNSAQQFF. CDR3 DNA: TGTGCCAGCAGCTTAAATTCGGCTCAGCAGTTCTTC. The J gene is TRBJ2-1, the V gene TRBV11-3; D gene unclear. Germline V gene sequence: CDR1 SGHNT, CDR2 YENEEA. CDR3 size: 12 residues. V was cut by 2 bases and J by 11 bases, with 10 bases left in between.

This clone has only one observation. This rearrangement joins TRBV19 to TRBJ1-2; D remains unclear. Between the trimmed V and J ends, which lost 1 base and 8 bases, there was a span of 11 bases. CDR3 length equals 13 residues. Per the germline V gene, CDR1 is LNHDA and CDR2 is SQIVND (reference sequence). As DNA, the CDR3 is TGTGCCAGTAGTATAGCCCAGGCGCGAGGCTACACCTTC. Translation gives CASSIAQARGYTF.

This chain links TRBV15 with TRBJ2-3; no definite D call. The CDR3 covers 16 residues. V shed 0 bases and J shed 6 bases, with 16 bases lying between them. CDR1 LNHNV and CDR2 YYDKDF come from the germline V gene (reference sequence). The CDR3 DNA sequence: TGTGCCACCAGCAGAGAAATGAACGGCCAGTCGGATACGCAGTATTTT. It encodes CATSREMNGQSDTQYF.

This clone appeared a single time. The chain is built from TRBV6-5 and TRBJ1-3; perhaps TRBD1 as D (6 bases). Trimming removed 8 bases from V and 2 bases from J, with 13 bases in between. Germline V gene sequence: CDR1 MNHEY, CDR2 SVGAGI. The CDR3 contains 14 residues. The CDR3 loop is CASSRGTTGNTIYF. In DNA, the CDR3 is TGTGCCAGCTCACGCGGGACAACTGGAAACACCATATATTTT.

Worth noting for this clone: A junction end diverges from the germline sequence, so it may reflect a read error. The rearrangement joins TRBV5-1 to TRBJ1-3; no clear D. The CDR3 is made up of 14 amino acids. Germline values: CDR1 SGHRS, CDR2 YFSETQ. CDR3 in amino acids: CASTLGNSGNTIYF. Here the CDR3 DNA reads TGCGCCAGCACCTTGGGAAACTCTGGAAACACCATATATTTT. Filled out from reference TRBV5-1 and TRBJ1-3, the complete variable domain reads KAGVTQTPRYLIKTRGQQVTLSCSPISGHRSVSWYQQTPGQGLQFLFEYFSETQRNKGNFPGRFSGRQFSNSRSEMNVSTLELGDSALYLCASTLGNSGNTIYFGEGSWLTVV.

The V call is TRBV28, the J call TRBJ2-7; no firm D call. The CDR3 consists of 11 residues. Germline V gives CDR1 MDHEN, CDR2 SYDVKM. V lost 5 bases and J lost 2, with 4 bases in between. This CDR3 is CASSAPYEQYF. CDR3 nucleotides: TGTGCCAGCAGTGCCCCCTACGAGCAGTACTTC.

The CDR3 loop is CASLKMGADYGYTF. CDR3 sequence (DNA): TGTGCCAGCCTTAAGATGGGGGCGGACTATGGCTACACCTTC. V gene TRBV5-4 combines with J gene TRBJ1-2; tentatively, D is TRBD1 (6 bases). Per the germline V gene, CDR1 is SGHNT and CDR2 is YYREEE (reference sequence). This CDR3 spans 14 amino acids. V was trimmed by 7 bases and J by 3 bases, leaving 16 bases between them.

This clone was counted between two and nine times. The J gene is TRBJ2-7, the V gene TRBV7-9; 8 bases are shared with TRBD1. CDR3 size: 14 residues. Germline loops: CDR1 SEHNR, CDR2 FQNEAQ (reference sequence). V lost 7 bases and J lost 7; bases outside the gene matches: 12. CDR3 sequence reads: CASIEQTGAEEQYF. Here the CDR3 DNA reads TGTGCCAGCATCGAACAGACAGGGGCCGAGGAGCAGTACTTC. The entire variable domain, with the rest obtained from reference TRBV7-9 and TRBJ2-7, is as follows: DTGVSQNPRHKITKRGQNVTFRCDPISEHNRLYWYRQTLGQGPEFLTYFQNEAQLEKSRLLSDRFSAERPKGSFSTLEIQRTEQGDSAMYLCASIEQTGAEEQYFGPGTRLTVT.

The sample holds one count of this clone. The V gene is TRBV19, the J gene TRBJ1-2; the D gene is possibly TRBD1 (5 bases). Germline CDR1 reads LNHDA; CDR2 reads SQIVND (reference sequence). The CDR3 spans 14 residues. V was clipped by 2 bases and J by 7 bases, with 14 bases between them. The CDR3 loop reads CASSILPRQSGYTF. As DNA, the CDR3 is TGTGCCAGTAGTATATTGCCGAGACAGTCTGGCTACACCTTC.

The chain recombines TRBV10-3 with TRBJ2-7; D is ambiguous. Trimming removed 4 bases at V and 1 base at J, with 8 bases between. This CDR3 is built from 13 residues. Germline CDR1 reads ENHRY; CDR2 reads SYGVKD. The CDR3 spells CAISGNGSYEQYF. The CDR3 nucleotides are TGTGCCATCAGTGGAAACGGTTCCTACGAGCAGTACTTC.

The chain joins TRBV7-9 to TRBJ1-1; TRBD1 agrees at 12 bases. Germline V gene sequence: CDR1 SEHNR, CDR2 FQNEAQ (reference sequence). CDR3 length equals 16 residues. The J segment lost 4 bases and the V segment lost 4 bases, leaving 7 bases of the junction unmatched. CDR3 residues: CASSSPGQGAGTEAFF. The CDR3, as DNA: TGTGCCAGCAGCTCCCCGGGACAGGGGGCCGGCACTGAAGCTTTCTTT.